These T cell receptor beta chains were read from a single sample in a study of blood T cells in healthy people across ages. TCRdb passed the 5' RACE reads through MiXCR, listing each CDR3 protein once. The sample holds 600,000 to 850,000 distinct CDR3 sequences; approximately 43% are singletons and the top ten take 20% to 25%. Material: blood. The receptors were gathered from a woman in her sixties or seventies in good health. Each CDR3 is given with its conserved first and last residue. The D gene is left open where the match is weak. Not all rows give a size; the values are once, few, many and, for expanded clones, a class.

TRBJ2-7 - few TRBV12-3/TRBV12-4 TGTGCCAGCAGTTTAATGGCTCTAAGTGGCGAGCAGTACTTC CASSLMALSGEQYF
TRBJ2-3 - many TRBV4-2 TGTGCCAGCAGCCTGCGGACAGGCACAGATACGCAGTATTTT CASSLRTGTDTQYF
TRBJ2-2 - - TRBV9 TGTGCCAGCAGCGTAGATCCGGGAACAAACACCGGGGAGCTGTTTTTT CASSVDPGTNTGELFF
TRBJ1-4 TRBD1 - TRBV9 TGTGCCAGCAGCGCCGGGACAGGGACGGGAGAAAAACTGTTTTTT CASSAGTGTGEKLFF
TRBJ2-5 - - TRBV5-4 TGTGCCAGCAGACGAGACACTCAAGAGACCCAGTACTTC CASRRDTQETQYF
TRBJ1-5 - - TRBV18 TGTGCCAGCTCACCGCCTTCCAGGGCTGGCAATCAGCCCCAGCATTTT CASSPPSRAGNQPQHF
TRBJ2-7 TRBD2 - TRBV28 TGTGCCAGCAGTCGCAACCGGGACTACTCCTACGAGCAGTACTTC CASSRNRDYSYEQYF
TRBJ2-2 TRBD1 - TRBV10-3 TGTGCCATCAGTGAGCTGACAGGGGACACCGGGGAGCTGTTTTTT CAISELTGDTGELFF
TRBJ2-5 TRBD2 - TRBV18 TGTGCCAGCTCATCAGCGGGGCCACAAGAGACCCAGTACTTC CASSSAGPQETQYF
TRBJ1-6 TRBD1 - TRBV12-3/TRBV12-4 TGTGCCAGCAGTTTGACAGGGGGAATTTCACCCCTCCACTTT CASSLTGGISPLHF
TRBJ2-7 TRBD2 few TRBV6-2/TRBV6-3 TGTGCCAGCAGCCCCGTTATCCGGGACTACAGCTACGAGCAGTACTTC CASSPVIRDYSYEQYF
TRBJ2-5 - few TRBV7-3 TGTGCCAGCAGCTTAACGTGGTTAAGCGGGGAGACCCAGTACTTC CASSLTWLSGETQYF
TRBJ1-5 - few TRBV12-3/TRBV12-4 TGTGCCAGCAGAGAAACAGGTAGCAATCAGCCCCAGCATTTT CASRETGSNQPQHF
TRBJ2-1 TRBD2 - TRBV6-5 TGTGCCAGCAGTTACTTGAAGACTAGCGGGGGATACAATGAGCAGTTCTTC CASSYLKTSGGYNEQFF
TRBJ1-1 TRBD1 - TRBV5-1 TGCGCCAGCAGGGACAGGGTGAACACTGAAGCTTTCTTT CASRDRVNTEAFF
TRBJ1-2 TRBD1 - TRBV4-2 TGTGCCGGCAGCCAAGAAGTCAACACAGGGGATTTTGGCTACACCTTC CAGSQEVNTGDFGYTF
TRBJ2-3 - few TRBV6-2/TRBV6-3 TGTGCCAGCAGTTACCAGCTGCCCACAGATACGCAGTATTTT CASSYQLPTDTQYF
TRBJ2-7 TRBD2 few TRBV15 TGTGCCACCAGCAGAGATCGGAGCGGGATTTCCTACGAGCAGTACTTC CATSRDRSGISYEQYF
TRBJ2-7 TRBD1 - TRBV2 TGTGCCAGCAATCCTCAGGGACAGGGCGAGCAGTACTTC CASNPQGQGEQYF
TRBJ2-4 - few TRBV6-2/TRBV6-3 TGTGCCAGCAGTTACACGGAGGAAGAAAATCAGTACTTC CASSYTEEENQYF
TRBJ2-3 TRBD2 few TRBV9 TGTGCCAGCAGCGTCCGCGGCGGGGGGGTCACAGATACGCAGTATTTT CASSVRGGGVTDTQYF
TRBJ1-4 - - TRBV20-1 TGCAGTGCTAGTCGAGGAGCTTCAACTAATGAAAAACTGTTTTTT CSASRGASTNEKLFF